What follows is one T cell receptor beta chain and its context. This clonotype was seen at least ten times. The clone's antigen remains unknown. Per-base qualities were not stored, and no clone one base away is much larger. Every patient had bone marrow sampled at the time of active disease. Bone marrow mononuclear cells were isolated by Ficoll-Hypaque density gradient centrifugation. To remove myeloma plasma cells, the cells were labeled with CD138 magnetic microbeads on a MACS separator, and CD138-negative cells were then collected by negative selection. Flow cytometry on an Attune NxT with CD138 antibodies was used to check the purity of the isolated cells. TRIzol reagent was used to extract total RNA, and a NanoDrop spectrophotometer was used to quantify the extracted RNA. For each patient, the CD138-negative bone marrow sample underwent paired RNA-seq and IR-seq. TCR libraries were built from 300 to 450 ng RNA with the Immunoverse kit, using molecular barcoded adaptors covering alpha/delta and beta/gamma chains. TCR library preparation was performed with the same RNA that was used for transcriptome sequencing. Sequencing of TCR libraries was carried out on an Illumina HiSeq 4000 with 2 x 150 cycles. The paper's processing steps were these. TCR reads were aligned to human V, D, J and C references and assembled into CDR3 clonotypes with MiXCR, including quality filtering and error correction. The tcR package in R was used for analysis of clonotype counts and gene usage diversity. For inspection of raw mapping reads, RNA-seq reads were mapped by STAR aligner version 2.5.3a onto GRCh37 of the human genome. To test how sequencing depth affected the clonotypes detected, IR-seq fastq files were randomly downsampled with Seqtk 1.3. TCRdb reprocessed the public reads (quality trimming at Q25 with fastp, clone calling with MiXCR) and kept in-frame beta chains. Every entry covers one CDR3 protein and lists the most common genes and DNA from its rows. The V and J calls, along with clone size, are taken from TCRdb and not from the paper's own processing. This sample comprises under 150,000 distinct CDR3 sequences, roughly 13% of them detected only once. Clones ranked in the top ten supply about 8.6% of the sample.

This sample was taken from a study of read filtering for tumor transcriptome and immune sequencing (dated by TCRdb to the early 2020s). Broadly, across the study: Of the patients in the cohort, about 17 were male and some 15 were female, and their mean age was 65.9 years, with a range of about 40 to 85. Per sample, about 3.5 to 11 million TCR-region mapped reads were obtained with IR-seq, compared with only roughly 85 to 1273 with RNA-seq. TCR repertoires obtained by targeted immune repertoire sequencing and by bulk whole-transcriptome sequencing performed on the same bone marrow samples were compared. After DNase treatment, whole-transcriptome libraries were prepared with the TruSeq RNA Access Library Prep Kit. By revised international staging, roughly 8 patients were R-ISS I, some 16 were R-ISS II and roughly 7 were R-ISS III. As a main aim, a read-filtering strategy for immune repertoire data was addressed, with the specific question being whether clonotypes supported by a single read should be removed.

Broad study findings and their caveats: In IR-seq, single-read clonotypes were roughly 82% of clonotypes but around 3.2% of total reads; in RNA-seq they were roughly 72% of clonotypes and more than 40% of reads. The sorted CD138-negative fraction was a mixed bone marrow immune population, not purified T cells. The correlation between IR-seq and RNA-seq shared clonotype proportions was increased by removal of single-read clonotypes. Clonotypes were captured by IR-seq at much higher depth and more reliably than by RNA-seq, and smaller IR-seq throughput was sufficient for identification of most shared clonotypes.

V loses 4 bases of germline sequence and J loses 5 bases, and the interval between the two ends is 5 bases. Its CDR3 holds 10 amino acids, cysteine through phenylalanine. Just the 30-base CDR3 DNA is kept, in frame starting at base 1. CDR1 and CDR2 are read off the germline V gene (reference sequence) as DFQATT and SNEGSKA. The V and J genes are TRBV20-1 and TRBJ2-5; no D gene is confidently identified. Sequenced material: a population of CD138-negative cells sorted from bone marrow. The intended sense of this specimen's cell subset or site label: bone marrow mononuclear cells depleted of CD138+ plasma/myeloma cells by negative magnetic selection. The TCR comes from a donor over 35 with multiple myeloma. The bases read TGCAGTGCTAACCGGGAGACCCAGTACTTC. The translation is CSANRETQYF.